Below, 5 T cell receptor beta chains from the same sample are listed, as sequenced in a study of shared clonotypes between healthy human individuals. The naive CD8 subset, CD45RO-negative cells positively selected for CCR7, excluded terminally differentiated effector memory CD45RA+ cells. Clones were sequenced by immunoSEQ multiplex PCR, and TCRdb holds only the in-frame ones, with some missing. The table has about 1,900,000 clones, around 96% seen once. Specimen: naive CD8+ T cells sorted from blood. Source of these receptors: a man aged 18 to 35 in good health.

This clone turned up a few times. Other DNA variants within this sample encode the same CDR3. The V and J genes are TRBV27 and TRBJ1-1, with D hard to call. With 4 bases removed from V and 2 bases from J, the gap between germline ends came to 8 bases. Germline-derived CDR1 and CDR2 are MNHEY and SMNVEV (reference sequence). The CDR3 sequence is 13 residues long. CDR3 sequence: CASSYGGNTEAFF. As DNA, the CDR3 is TGTGCCAGCAGTTACGGAGGTAACACTGAAGCTTTCTTT.

CDR3 in amino acids: CASSLQGPHSNQPQHF. The CDR3, as DNA: TGTGCCAGCAGTCTTCAAGGGCCCCATAGCAATCAGCCCCAGCATTTT. The gene calls are TRBV27 and TRBJ1-5; D is unresolved. Germline assignment: CDR1 MNHEY and CDR2 SMNVEV (reference sequence). The CDR3 consists of 16 residues. V lost 5 bases, J lost 0 bases, and 14 bases lay in between.

The chain uses TRBV5-1 and TRBJ1-2; no reliable D call. The CDR3 has 14 residues. CDR1 and CDR2 (germline): SGHRS, YFSETQ. V was pared by 5 bases and J by 0 bases, with 11 bases between. In nucleotides, the CDR3 is TGCGCCAGCAGTCGGGGTTCAGCTAACTATGGCTACACCTTC. Translating it yields CASSRGSANYGYTF.

The V call is TRBV29-1, the J call TRBJ2-3; D ambiguous. V lost 3 bases to trimming and J lost 13 bases, with 11 bases between them. Germline V CDR1 and CDR2: SQVTM, ANQGSEA. This CDR3 contains 10 residues. In DNA, the CDR3 is TGCAGCGTTGAGGATGCCCAGGAGTATTTT. This sequence encodes CSVEDAQEYF.

V usage is TRBV7-2 and J usage is TRBJ2-7; TRBD2 might be the D (6 bases). Trimming took 0 bases from V and 6 from J, leaving 12 bases between them. Germline V gives CDR1 SGHTA, CDR2 FQGNSA. This CDR3 has 14 residues. The chain's CDR3 is CASSLAVGGAEQYF. In DNA form, the CDR3 reads TGTGCCAGCAGCTTAGCGGTGGGAGGTGCCGAGCAGTACTTC.